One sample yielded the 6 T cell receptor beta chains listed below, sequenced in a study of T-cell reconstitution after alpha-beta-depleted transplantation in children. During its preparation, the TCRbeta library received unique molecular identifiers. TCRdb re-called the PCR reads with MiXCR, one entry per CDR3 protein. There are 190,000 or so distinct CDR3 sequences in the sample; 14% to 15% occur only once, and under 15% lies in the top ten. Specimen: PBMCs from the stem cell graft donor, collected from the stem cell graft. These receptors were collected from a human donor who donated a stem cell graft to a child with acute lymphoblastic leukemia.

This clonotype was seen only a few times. CDR3 sequence reads: CASSSGGVPGYTF. The CDR3 bases are TGTGCCAGCAGTTCAGGGGGCGTGCCTGGCTACACCTTC. V gene TRBV28 combines with J gene TRBJ1-2; 8 bases map to TRBD1. After removal of 4 bases from V and 7 bases from J, the junction contained 5 bases not matched to a gene. CDR1 is MDHEN and CDR2 is SYDVKM in the germline V gene. The CDR3 extends over 13 amino acids.

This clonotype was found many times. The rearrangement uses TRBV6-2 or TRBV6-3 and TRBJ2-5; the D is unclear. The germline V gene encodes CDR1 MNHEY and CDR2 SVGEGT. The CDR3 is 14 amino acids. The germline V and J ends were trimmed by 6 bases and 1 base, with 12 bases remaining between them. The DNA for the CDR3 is TGTGCCAGCAGAAGGAATAGACCCCAAGAGACCCAGTACTTC. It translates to CASRRNRPQETQYF.

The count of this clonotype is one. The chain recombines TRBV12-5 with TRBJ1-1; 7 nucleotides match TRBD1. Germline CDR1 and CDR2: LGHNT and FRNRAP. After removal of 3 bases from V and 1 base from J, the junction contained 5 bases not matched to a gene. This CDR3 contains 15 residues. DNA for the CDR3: TGTGCTAGTGGTTTAAGGGACAGTGCGAACACTGAAGCTTTCTTT. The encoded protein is CASGLRDSANTEAFF.

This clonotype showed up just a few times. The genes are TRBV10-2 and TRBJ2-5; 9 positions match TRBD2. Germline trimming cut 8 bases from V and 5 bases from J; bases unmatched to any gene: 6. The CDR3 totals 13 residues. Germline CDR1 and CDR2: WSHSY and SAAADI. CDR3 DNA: TGCGCCAGCGCGGCTAGCGGGACTGAGACCCAGTACTTC. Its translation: CASAASGTETQYF.

The CDR3 region has the DNA TGCGCCAGCAGCCAAGACGCTCAACAGGGAGGGTACGAAAAACTGTTTTTT. Encoded protein: CASSQDAQQGGYEKLFF. The chain links TRBV4-1 to TRBJ1-4, with D tentatively TRBD1 (6 bases). Germline lookup yields CDR1 MGHRA and CDR2 YSYEKL. V was trimmed by 0 bases and J by 8 bases, leaving 19 bases between them. This CDR3 contains 17 residues.

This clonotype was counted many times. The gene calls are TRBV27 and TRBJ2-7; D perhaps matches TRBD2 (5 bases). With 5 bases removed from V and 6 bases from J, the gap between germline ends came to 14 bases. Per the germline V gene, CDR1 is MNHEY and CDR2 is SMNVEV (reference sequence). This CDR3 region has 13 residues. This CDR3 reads CASSILGVGEQYF. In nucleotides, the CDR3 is TGTGCCAGCAGTATACTAGGTGTTGGCGAGCAGTACTTC.